This T cell receptor (beta chain) came from a study of cytomegalovirus exposure and HLA in healthy donors. Vbeta (60) and Jbeta (13) primers were used in the PCR. Clones were sequenced by immunoSEQ multiplex PCR, and TCRdb holds only the in-frame ones, with some missing. The data show approximately 74,000 clones, 80% to 90% seen once. This clone was counted a single time. Looked up from germline, CDR1 is MNHEY and CDR2 is SMNVEV (reference sequence). Trimming stripped 1 base from V and 5 bases from J, with 11 bases between. This CDR3 has 14 amino acids. The TCR was taken from a woman aged 30 to 39 in good health and CMV-seronegative. The sequencing input was PBMCs. The chain combines TRBV27 with TRBJ2-5, with D possibly being TRBD2 (7 bases). The CDR3 nucleotides are TGTGCCAGCAGTTTATGGGGGGGGCATGAGACCCAGTACTTC. This sequence encodes CASSLWGGHETQYF.